This is a list of T cell receptor beta chains from one sample in a study of PD-L1 blockade in urothelial cancer. Method: immunoSEQ multiplex PCR; TCRdb's copy keeps in-frame clones and lacks some. The sample contains about 120,000 clones, roughly 91% of which appear only once. The sample was PBMCs, taken around atezolizumab (anti-PD-L1) treatment. The origin of the receptors is a man aged 55 to 70 with urothelial cancer. The CDR3 runs from the conserved cysteine through the conserved F or W. The D gene is left open where the match is weak. Clone size is given for some rows only: seen once, a few or many times, or a class if the clone is expanded.

j_gene: TRBJ2-3; v_gene: TRBV5-6; d_gene: TRBD2; abundance: NA; CDR3aa: CASSTGEGLAGEADTQYF; CDR3nt: TGTGCCAGCAGCACAGGCGAGGGACTAGCGGGAGAGGCAGATACGCAGTATTTT
j_gene: TRBJ1-2; v_gene: TRBV6-1; d_gene: TRBD1; abundance: NA; CDR3aa: CASSEWTQGNYGYTF; CDR3nt: TGTGCCAGCAGTGAATGGACACAGGGGAACTATGGCTACACCTTC
j_gene: TRBJ1-2; v_gene: TRBV15; d_gene: TRBD1; abundance: NA; CDR3aa: CATSSNRGYGYTF; CDR3nt: TGTGCCACCAGCAGCAACAGGGGCTATGGCTACACCTTC
j_gene: TRBJ2-7; v_gene: TRBV19; d_gene: TRBD2; abundance: NA; CDR3aa: CASSIEGTSATPSEQYF; CDR3nt: TGTGCCAGTAGTATAGAGGGGACTAGCGCAACCCCCTCCGAGCAGTACTTC
j_gene: TRBJ1-5; v_gene: TRBV10-2; d_gene: NA; abundance: NA; CDR3aa: CASSESNRVGQPQHF; CDR3nt: TGCGCCAGCAGTGAGAGCAACAGGGTTGGACAGCCCCAGCATTTT
j_gene: TRBJ1-2; v_gene: TRBV5-6; d_gene: NA; abundance: NA; CDR3aa: CASSTGDYGYTF; CDR3nt: TGTGCCAGCAGCACCGGAGACTATGGCTACACCTTC
j_gene: TRBJ2-5; v_gene: TRBV5-1; d_gene: NA; abundance: NA; CDR3aa: CASSSEGGETQYF; CDR3nt: TGCGCCAGCAGCTCGGAGGGGGGGGAGACCCAGTACTTC
j_gene: TRBJ1-5; v_gene: TRBV5-5; d_gene: NA; abundance: NA; CDR3aa: CASHTGNQPQHF; CDR3nt: TGTGCCAGCCACACAGGGAATCAGCCCCAGCATTTT
j_gene: TRBJ1-5; v_gene: TRBV20-1; d_gene: NA; abundance: NA; CDR3aa: CSALRDQPQHF; CDR3nt: TGCAGTGCCTTACGGGATCAGCCCCAGCATTTT
j_gene: TRBJ2-1; v_gene: TRBV25-1; d_gene: TRBD1; abundance: NA; CDR3aa: CASSQGQGKRFF; CDR3nt: TGTGCCAGCAGTCAGGGACAGGGGAAACGGTTCTTC
j_gene: TRBJ2-7; v_gene: TRBV28; d_gene: NA; abundance: NA; CDR3aa: CASSSGTPSFEQYF; CDR3nt: TGTGCCAGCAGTTCCGGGACACCGTCATTCGAGCAGTACTTC
j_gene: TRBJ1-5; v_gene: TRBV27; d_gene: NA; abundance: few; CDR3aa: CASATSGYSNQPQHF; CDR3nt: TGTGCCAGCGCCACGTCAGGCTATAGCAATCAGCCCCAGCATTTT
j_gene: TRBJ1-5; v_gene: TRBV4-2; d_gene: NA; abundance: NA; CDR3aa: CASSQDRANQPQHF; CDR3nt: TGTGCCAGCAGCCAAGACAGGGCGAATCAGCCCCAGCATTTT
j_gene: TRBJ2-3; v_gene: TRBV4-1; d_gene: TRBD1; abundance: NA; CDR3aa: CASSQGQVGTDTQYF; CDR3nt: TGCGCCAGCAGCCAGGGACAGGTCGGCACAGATACGCAGTATTTT
j_gene: TRBJ1-2; v_gene: TRBV28; d_gene: TRBD1; abundance: NA; CDR3aa: CASWTTGDDGYTF; CDR3nt: TGTGCCAGCTGGACGACAGGGGACGATGGCTACACCTTC
j_gene: TRBJ2-3; v_gene: TRBV2; d_gene: TRBD2; abundance: NA; CDR3aa: CASKGLAGGGDTQYF; CDR3nt: TGTGCCAGCAAGGGTCTAGCGGGAGGAGGGGATACGCAGTATTTT
j_gene: TRBJ1-6; v_gene: TRBV28; d_gene: NA; abundance: NA; CDR3aa: CASSLVDKVEPLHF; CDR3nt: TGTGCCAGCAGTTTGGTTGACAAGGTGGAACCCCTCCACTTT
j_gene: TRBJ2-1; v_gene: TRBV5-1; d_gene: TRBD2; abundance: NA; CDR3aa: CASSSETSGGYNEQFF; CDR3nt: TGCGCCAGCAGCTCCGAGACTAGCGGGGGGTACAATGAGCAGTTCTTC
j_gene: TRBJ2-1; v_gene: TRBV16; d_gene: NA; abundance: NA; CDR3aa: CASSPLSGFLVF; CDR3nt: TGTGCCAGCAGCCCCCTCTCCGGGTTTCTAGTCTTC
j_gene: TRBJ2-1; v_gene: TRBV4-1; d_gene: TRBD2; abundance: NA; CDR3aa: CATASGETSYNEQFF; CDR3nt: TGCGCCACGGCTAGCGGAGAAACTTCCTACAATGAGCAGTTCTTC
j_gene: TRBJ2-7; v_gene: TRBV11-2; d_gene: NA; abundance: NA; CDR3aa: CASSLDLVKSYEQYF; CDR3nt: TGTGCCAGCAGCTTAGATCTGGTGAAGAGCTACGAGCAGTACTTC
j_gene: TRBJ2-7; v_gene: TRBV5-1; d_gene: TRBD2; abundance: NA; CDR3aa: CASSWTSGSQGSSYEQYF; CDR3nt: TGCGCCAGCAGCTGGACTAGCGGGAGTCAGGGGAGCTCCTACGAGCAGTACTTC
j_gene: TRBJ1-5; v_gene: TRBV5-4; d_gene: NA; abundance: NA; CDR3aa: CASSLGGTSNQPQHF; CDR3nt: TGTGCCAGCAGCTTGGGGGGCACTAGCAATCAGCCCCAGCATTTT
j_gene: TRBJ1-1; v_gene: TRBV2; d_gene: NA; abundance: few; CDR3aa: CASRNDRQDTEAFF; CDR3nt: TGTGCCAGCCGGAACGACAGGCAGGACACTGAAGCTTTCTTT
j_gene: TRBJ1-2; v_gene: TRBV7-3; d_gene: NA; abundance: NA; CDR3aa: CASSLTSGLDYGYTF; CDR3nt: TGTGCCAGCAGCTTAACATCGGGACTTGACTATGGCTACACCTTC
j_gene: TRBJ2-3; v_gene: TRBV2; d_gene: TRBD2; abundance: NA; CDR3aa: CASSESLAGGEDTQYF; CDR3nt: TGTGCCAGCAGTGAAAGCCTAGCGGGAGGCGAGGATACGCAGTATTTT
j_gene: TRBJ1-5; v_gene: TRBV6-5; d_gene: TRBD1; abundance: NA; CDR3aa: CASRDRGNQPQHF; CDR3nt: TGTGCCAGCAGAGACAGGGGCAATCAGCCCCAGCATTTT
j_gene: TRBJ2-7; v_gene: TRBV28; d_gene: TRBD2; abundance: NA; CDR3aa: CASRPRTSGGGEQYF; CDR3nt: TGTGCCAGCAGACCCCGTACTAGCGGGGGCGGCGAGCAGTACTTC
j_gene: TRBJ2-5; v_gene: TRBV5-1; d_gene: TRBD2; abundance: NA; CDR3aa: CASSVGLAEETQYF; CDR3nt: TGCGCCAGCAGCGTGGGACTAGCGGAAGAGACCCAGTACTTC
j_gene: TRBJ1-3; v_gene: TRBV28; d_gene: TRBD1; abundance: NA; CDR3aa: CASSPGGVPSGNTIYF; CDR3nt: TGTGCCAGCAGTCCAGGGGGAGTCCCCTCTGGAAACACCATATATTTT
j_gene: TRBJ2-7; v_gene: TRBV9; d_gene: NA; abundance: NA; CDR3aa: CASSAQRDEQYF; CDR3nt: TGTGCCAGCAGCGCCCAGCGGGACGAGCAGTACTTC
j_gene: TRBJ2-1; v_gene: TRBV19; d_gene: NA; abundance: NA; CDR3aa: CASSGAVYSYNEQFF; CDR3nt: TGTGCCAGTAGTGGGGCGGTTTACTCCTACAATGAGCAGTTCTTC
j_gene: TRBJ1-1; v_gene: TRBV7-2; d_gene: NA; abundance: once; CDR3aa: CASSATVNTEAFF; CDR3nt: TGTGCCAGCAGCGCTACGGTGAACACTGAAGCTTTCTTT
j_gene: TRBJ1-2; v_gene: TRBV14; d_gene: NA; abundance: NA; CDR3aa: CASSYSGPMNGYTF; CDR3nt: TGTGCCAGCAGCTATAGCGGACCGATGAATGGCTACACCTTC
j_gene: TRBJ2-7; v_gene: TRBV27; d_gene: TRBD2; abundance: NA; CDR3aa: CASRRSGGASYEQYF; CDR3nt: TGTGCCAGCAGACGAAGCGGGGGGGCTTCCTACGAGCAGTACTTC
j_gene: TRBJ2-1; v_gene: TRBV7-9; d_gene: NA; abundance: NA; CDR3aa: CASLGSSGLSSYNEQFF; CDR3nt: TGTGCCAGCCTCGGGAGTAGCGGTTTGAGCTCCTACAATGAGCAGTTCTTC
j_gene: TRBJ2-7; v_gene: TRBV28; d_gene: NA; abundance: NA; CDR3aa: CASTGQPYEQYF; CDR3nt: TGTGCCAGCACCGGACAACCCTACGAGCAGTACTTC
j_gene: TRBJ1-5; v_gene: TRBV29-1; d_gene: NA; abundance: once; CDR3aa: CSVEEITGQPQHF; CDR3nt: TGCAGCGTTGAAGAGATAACAGGTCAGCCCCAGCATTTT
j_gene: TRBJ1-1; v_gene: TRBV19; d_gene: NA; abundance: NA; CDR3aa: CASSIPRQSTEAFF; CDR3nt: TGTGCCAGTAGTATCCCCAGACAGTCCACTGAAGCTTTCTTT